Listed below are T cell receptor beta chains from one sample, sequenced in a study of a mutant IDH1 vaccine in newly diagnosed glioma. Libraries were prepared by immunoSEQ multiplex PCR; TCRdb keeps only in-frame clonotypes and omits some of them. The profile shows around 92,000 clones, roughly 89% of them singletons. The sequencing used PBMCs, collected from a glioma patient treated with radiotherapy, temozolomide or both. The receptor source for this set is a woman between 45 and 65 years old with glioma. Each CDR3 is given with its conserved first and last residue. D genes are given only for firm matches. Size tells how often a clone was seen (once, few, many) or the class of an expanded clone, and some rows leave it out.

J | D | V | size | CDR3 | DNA
TRBJ1-2 | NA | TRBV5-1 | NA | CASSTGQTPLGYTF | TGCGCCAGCAGCACCGGACAGACCCCTCTAGGCTACACCTTC
TRBJ2-3 | NA | TRBV28 | NA | CASSVSKGLRTDTQYF | TGTGCCAGCAGTGTATCTAAGGGGTTGAGGACAGATACGCAGTATTTT
TRBJ2-3 | NA | TRBV15 | NA | CATSRVDWAHTQYF | TGTGCCACCAGCAGAGTCGATTGGGCTCATACGCAGTATTTT
TRBJ2-7 | TRBD1 | TRBV5-3 | NA | CAIKTGAYEQYF | TGTGCCATAAAGACAGGGGCCTACGAGCAGTACTTC
TRBJ1-1 | NA | TRBV30 | few | CAWRTGLGTEAFF | TGTGCCTGGAGAACAGGGTTGGGGACTGAAGCTTTCTTT
TRBJ2-5 | TRBD2 | TRBV5-1 | NA | CASSLGTSGSGETQYF | TGCGCCAGCAGCTTGGGGACTAGCGGGAGTGGCGAGACCCAGTACTTC
TRBJ1-1 | NA | TRBV11-2 | few | CASSSWGESTEAFF | TGTGCCAGCAGCTCCTGGGGAGAGTCCACTGAAGCTTTCTTT
TRBJ2-7 | NA | TRBV5-4 | NA | CASSLSLGTYEQYF | TGTGCCAGCAGCTTGAGTCTGGGTACCTACGAGCAGTACTTC
TRBJ1-2 | TRBD1 | TRBV6-1 | NA | CASLLRNRGEGYTF | TGTGCCAGCCTCCTAAGGAACAGGGGAGAAGGCTACACCTTC
TRBJ1-1 | NA | TRBV2 | NA | CASRGTRTEAFF | TGTGCCAGCAGGGGAACGAGGACTGAAGCTTTCTTT
TRBJ2-3 | NA | TRBV18 | once | CASSPPGTDTQYF | TGTGCCAGCTCACCACCAGGCACAGATACGCAGTATTTT